The 21 T cell receptor beta chains below come from one sample, sequenced in a study of blood T cell repertoires in COVID-19. The repertoire was sequenced with immunoSEQ multiplex PCR; TCRdb's copy has only in-frame clones and lacks some. The profile shows roughly 450,000 clones, roughly 91% of them singletons. Sequenced sample: PBMCs or T cells enriched from blood (not recorded which). Every receptor here comes from a young man who had recovered from COVID-19.

The chain has TRBV7-6 and TRBJ2-2, with a weak D call TRBD1 (6 bases). Germline loops: CDR1 SGHVS, CDR2 FNYEAQ. The CDR3 is made up of 14 amino acids. Trimming shortened V by 2 bases and J by 7 bases, and 11 bases separated the two germline ends. The CDR3 DNA is TGTGCCAGCAGCTTATCTGGGGGCGGCGGGGAGCTGTTTTTT. Protein product: CASSLSGGGGELFF.

The V call is TRBV4-2, the J call TRBJ1-4; D remains ambiguous. Deletions cut 2 bases from V and 7 bases from J, with 8 bases between. Germline values: CDR1 LGHNA, CDR2 YNFKEQ. The CDR3 runs to 13 residues. The CDR3 loop is CASSQQVGEKLFF. The CDR3 nucleotides are TGTGCCAGCAGCCAACAGGTTGGTGAAAAACTGTTTTTT.

The V call is TRBV4-1, the J call TRBJ1-3; possibly TRBD1 for D (5 bases). V lost 0 bases to trimming and J lost 3 bases, with 12 bases between them. The CDR3 sequence is 16 residues long. In germline, CDR1 is MGHRA, CDR2 YSYEKL. The CDR3 DNA sequence: TGCGCCAGCAGCCAAGATCTCGGGGGTGGTGGAAACACCATATATTTT. This codes for CASSQDLGGGGNTIYF.

V and J are TRBV18 and TRBJ2-6; D might be TRBD1 (6 bases). The CDR3 has 15 amino acids. V lost 4 bases and J lost 2, with 9 bases in between. Germline V gives CDR1 KGHSH, CDR2 LQKENI. In DNA, the CDR3 is TGTGCCAGCTCACTCAACAGGGCTGGGGCCAACGTCCTGACTTTC. Its protein is CASSLNRAGANVLTF.

The gene calls are TRBV7-3 and TRBJ2-7; possible D gene TRBD2, 6 bases. Germline V lookup: CDR1 SGHTA, CDR2 FQGTGA. CDR3 length: 14 amino acids. V was clipped by 0 bases and J by 3 bases, with 9 bases between them. The CDR3 bases are TGTGCCAGCAGCTTAACACCGGGGGACTACGAGCAGTACTTC. Its translation: CASSLTPGDYEQYF.

The rearrangement uses TRBV5-4 and TRBJ1-1; D may be TRBD1 (6 bases). The CDR3 extends over 17 amino acids. Looked up from germline, CDR1 is SGHNT and CDR2 is YYREEE (reference sequence). V was cut by 1 base and J by 6 bases, with 22 bases left in between. The CDR3 sequence: CASSLLGGGGRFAEAFF. DNA of the CDR3: TGTGCCAGCAGCTTGTTAGGAGGCGGGGGGCGTTTCGCTGAAGCTTTCTTT.

The V and J genes are TRBV24-1 and TRBJ1-5, with TRBD1 matching 10 bases. V was clipped by 3 bases and J by 3 bases; unmatched bases: 4. CDR1 and CDR2 from the germline V gene are KGHDR and SFDVKD. The CDR3 spans 16 residues. The CDR3 bases are TGTGCCACCAGTGATCCCGGGACAGGGGTCAATCAGCCCCAGCATTTT. Amino acids: CATSDPGTGVNQPQHF.

V gene TRBV5-1 combines with J gene TRBJ2-7, with 9 bases identical to TRBD1. Looked up from germline, CDR1 is SGHRS and CDR2 is YFSETQ. The CDR3 has 14 residues. With V trimmed by 3 bases and J by 4 bases, 5 bases remained unmatched. The CDR3 DNA reads as TGCGCCAGCAGCTCGGGACAGGGCGGGTACGAGCAGTACTTC. Its protein is CASSSGQGGYEQYF.

The V and J genes are TRBV19 and TRBJ1-1; no reliable D call. Trimming left V 3 bases short and J 1 base short, with 6 bases between. The CDR3 length is 13 residues. Germline CDR1 and CDR2: LNHDA and SQIVND (reference sequence). The CDR3 bases are TGTGCCAGTAGTATCGGGTGGAACACTGAAGCTTTCTTT. Its protein is CASSIGWNTEAFF.

In DNA, the CDR3 is TGTGCCAGCAGCTTAGGAGGGGGGAACACTGAAGCTTTCTTT. As protein: CASSLGGGNTEAFF. The chain combines TRBV11-2 with TRBJ1-1; a weak D match, TRBD1 (6 bases). Between the trimmed V and J ends, which lost 1 base and 1 base, there was a span of 7 bases. The CDR3 spans 14 residues. The germline V gene has CDR1 SGHAT and CDR2 FQNNGV.

The chain combines TRBV5-5 with TRBJ2-5, with D maybe TRBD2 (6 bases). This CDR3 is 13 amino acids long. Trimming removed 3 bases at V and 5 bases at J, with 11 bases between. CDR1 and CDR2 (germline): SGHKS, YYEKEE (reference sequence). DNA for the CDR3: TGTGCCAGCAGCTCGGGACTCGCCGAGACCCAGTACTTC. It translates to CASSSGLAETQYF.

The chain carries TRBV9 and TRBJ1-5; the match to TRBD1 covers 8 bases. This CDR3 has 17 residues. Germline V gene lookup returns CDR1 SGDLS and CDR2 YYNGEE. J gave up 0 bases and V 0 bases, and 5 bases lay outside the gene matches. CDR3 nucleotides: TGTGCCAGCAGCGTAGGGACAGGGATTTATAGCAATCAGCCCCAGCATTTT. As protein: CASSVGTGIYSNQPQHF. The entire variable domain, with the rest obtained from reference TRBV9 and TRBJ1-5, is as follows: DSGVTQTPKHLITATGQRVTLRCSPRSGDLSVYWYQQSLDQGLQFLIQYYNGEERAKGNILERFSAQQFPDLHSELNLSSLELGDSALYFCASSVGTGIYSNQPQHFGDGTRLSIL.

The chain combines TRBV5-1 with TRBJ1-2, with no clear D. Germline CDR1 SGHRS, CDR2 YFSETQ. V was pared by 1 base and J by 5 bases, with 9 bases between. The CDR3 contains 13 residues. The CDR3 sequence: CASSLNGEYGYTF. CDR3 DNA: TGCGCCAGCAGCTTGAACGGGGAGTATGGCTACACCTTC.

The rearrangement uses TRBV18 and TRBJ1-4, with 10 bases matching TRBD1. The CDR3 length is 17 residues. Trimming at V came to 2 bases and at J to 7 bases, leaving 10 bases not matched to a gene. The germline V gene encodes CDR1 KGHSH and CDR2 LQKENI. The CDR3 loop is CASSPSLSGTGAEKLFF. The CDR3 DNA sequence: TGTGCCAGCTCACCATCCTTAAGCGGGACAGGGGCTGAAAAACTGTTTTTT.

This chain links TRBV19 with TRBJ1-2, with TRBD1 as a possible D gene (6 bases). The length of the CDR3 is 12 residues. Germline CDR1 LNHDA, CDR2 SQIVND (reference sequence). Trimming took off 7 bases at V and 4 bases at J, with 10 bases between the two ends. CDR3 region: CASTEQGYGYTF. In nucleotides, the CDR3 is TGTGCCAGTACCGAACAGGGCTATGGCTACACCTTC.

CDR3 amino acids: CASSLQGLRNSPLHF. The CDR3 nucleotides read TGTGCCAGCAGTTTGCAGGGTTTGCGGAATTCACCCCTCCACTTT. The chain couples TRBV27 to TRBJ1-6, with a tentative D call TRBD1 (5 bases). The V end was cut by 3 bases, the J end by 7 bases, with 13 bases between. Germline V gene data show CDR1 as MNHEY and CDR2 as SMNVEV (reference sequence). The length of the CDR3 is 15 residues.

The rearrangement links TRBV18 to TRBJ1-2, with unresolved D. The CDR3 spans 11 residues. Trimming took off 6 bases at V and 8 bases at J, with 10 bases between the two ends. Germline V gene data show CDR1 as KGHSH and CDR2 as LQKENI. In nucleotides, the CDR3 is TGTGCCAGCTCTTCCGGCGGAGGCTACACCTTC. It codes for CASSSGGGYTF.

The chain has TRBV27 and TRBJ2-7; 7 bases are shared with TRBD1. J lost 2 bases, V lost 5 bases, and 6 bases had no gene match. This CDR3 has 14 residues. Per germline, CDR1 MNHEY and CDR2 SMNVEV (reference sequence). The CDR3 DNA is TGTGCCAGCAGTGTAGCCGGACAGGCCTACGAGCAGTACTTC. This codes for CASSVAGQAYEQYF.

As regards this clone: Other DNA sequences within the sample encode an identical CDR3. This chain joins TRBV11-2 and TRBJ1-3, with D tentatively TRBD1 (6 bases). Germline values: CDR1 SGHAT, CDR2 FQNNGV. With 0 bases removed from V and 7 bases from J, the gap between germline ends came to 7 bases. This CDR3 has 13 amino acids. The DNA for the CDR3 is TGTGCCAGCAGCTTAGACAGGGGTAACACCATATATTTT. This sequence encodes CASSLDRGNTIYF.

The chain links TRBV14 to TRBJ1-1; no clear D. V shed 0 bases and J shed 4 bases, with 21 bases lying between them. CDR1 is SGHDN, CDR2 FVKESK, per germline. This CDR3 contains 18 residues. The CDR3 loop is CASSQELLRVSIFTEAFF. The DNA of the CDR3 is TGTGCCAGCAGCCAAGAATTGTTACGGGTGTCCATTTTCACTGAAGCTTTCTTT.

The chain employs TRBV28 and TRBJ2-5, with 14 bases matching TRBD2. V was clipped by 2 bases and J by 5 bases; unmatched bases: 10. Per germline, CDR1 MDHEN and CDR2 SYDVKM. This CDR3 has 18 residues. The CDR3 loop is CASSLIPGLAGVQETQYF. The CDR3, as DNA: TGTGCCAGCAGTTTAATTCCGGGACTAGCGGGAGTCCAGGAGACCCAGTACTTC. Looking up the rest from reference TRBV28 and TRBJ2-5 gives the full variable domain: DVKVTQSSRYLVKRTGEKVFLECVQDMDHENMFWYRQDPGLGLRLIYFSYDVKMKEKGDIPEGYSVSREKKERFSLILESASTNQTSMYLCASSLIPGLAGVQETQYFGPGTRLLVL.